This passage covers 13 T cell receptor beta chains from one sample sequenced in a study of blood T cell repertoires in COVID-19. Profiling relied on immunoSEQ multiplex PCR, and the TCRdb table lists in-frame clones only, not all of them. In the table there are roughly 46,000 clones, approximately 86% of which are singletons. Sequencing was carried out using PBMCs or T cells enriched from blood (not recorded which). Receptors originate from a woman between 50 and 59 years old who had recovered from COVID-19.

The chain recombines TRBV5-1 with TRBJ1-6; the match to TRBD1 covers 7 bases. CDR1 SGHRS and CDR2 YFSETQ come from the germline V gene. V gave up 4 bases and J gave up 7 bases; unmatched junction bases: 5. The CDR3 runs 14 residues. CDR3 in DNA: TGCGCCAGCAGCCGGGGACAGACGAATTCACCCCTCCACTTT. Amino acids: CASSRGQTNSPLHF.

This clone was detected once. The chain has TRBV9 and TRBJ1-1; unclear D gene. The germline gives CDR1 SGDLS, CDR2 YYNGEE. Trimming shortened V by 4 bases and J by 1 base, and 8 bases separated the two germline ends. The CDR3 has 13 residues. CDR3 amino acids: CASSPTSNTEAFF. The CDR3 nucleotides read TGTGCCAGCAGCCCGACATCGAACACTGAAGCTTTCTTT.

The CDR3 DNA sequence: TGTGCCAGCTCGACCGGGACTTCAGGCAATCAGCCCCAGCATTTT. Protein product: CASSTGTSGNQPQHF. The chain combines TRBV18 with TRBJ1-5; possible D gene TRBD1, 5 bases. This CDR3 region has 15 residues. Germline V gene data show CDR1 as KGHSH and CDR2 as LQKENI. V was trimmed by 6 bases and J by 2 bases, leaving 14 bases between them.

CDR3 sequence: CASSRLGGGEQFF. The CDR3 DNA follows: TGTGCCAGCAGCCGGCTGGGGGGGGGTGAGCAGTTCTTC. The chain is built from TRBV27 and TRBJ2-1, with 7 bases identical to TRBD2. The CDR3 covers 13 residues. The V gene's germline CDR1 is MNHEY and CDR2 SMNVEV (reference sequence). Trimming removed 6 bases from V and 9 bases from J; junction bases left unmatched: 8.

The V gene is TRBV7-9, the J gene TRBJ1-4, with D perhaps TRBD1 (6 bases). Germline-derived CDR1 and CDR2 are SEHNR and FQNEAQ (reference sequence). The CDR3 runs 17 residues. Trimming took off 1 base at V and 6 bases at J, with 18 bases between the two ends. CDR3 bases: TGTGCCAGCAGCTTAGACGGGTACGGGACACTCGATGAAAAACTGTTTTTT. As protein: CASSLDGYGTLDEKLFF.

This chain uses TRBV11-2 with TRBJ1-6; tentative D call: TRBD1 (5 bases). This CDR3 contains 14 residues. Germline lookup yields CDR1 SGHAT and CDR2 FQNNGV. Trimming stripped 3 bases from V and 4 bases from J, with 7 bases between. The DNA of the CDR3 is TGTGCCAGCAGCTTCCCAGGGTATAATTCACCCCTCCACTTT. Amino acid sequence: CASSFPGYNSPLHF.

The gene calls are TRBV28 and TRBJ2-1, with 7 positions matching TRBD1. The length of the CDR3 is 16 residues. With V trimmed by 6 bases and J by 4 bases, 12 bases remained unmatched. The germline V gene encodes CDR1 MDHEN and CDR2 SYDVKM. DNA of the CDR3: TGTGCCAGCAGCGATCTAGGGGGCCGAAATTACAATGAGCAGTTCTTC. Its protein is CASSDLGGRNYNEQFF. Complete variable domain (other parts from reference TRBV28 and TRBJ2-1): DVKVTQSSRYLVKRTGEKVFLECVQDMDHENMFWYRQDPGLGLRLIYFSYDVKMKEKGDIPEGYSVSREKKERFSLILESASTNQTSMYLCASSDLGGRNYNEQFFGPGTRLTVL.

This chain joins TRBV6-1 and TRBJ1-1; 8 positions agree with TRBD1. The CDR3 is made up of 17 amino acids. CDR1 MNHNS and CDR2 SASEGT come from the germline V gene. After removal of 2 bases from V and 0 bases from J, the junction contained 8 bases not matched to a gene. CDR3 sequence (DNA): TGTGCCAGCAGTGAAACCACAGGGGGGGGGCTGAACACTGAAGCTTTCTTT. It translates to CASSETTGGGLNTEAFF.

The rearrangement joins TRBV6-5 to TRBJ1-2; D perhaps matches TRBD1 (5 bases). The CDR3 consists of 15 residues. With 8 bases removed from V and 2 bases from J, the gap between germline ends came to 18 bases. Germline lookup yields CDR1 MNHEY and CDR2 SVGAGI. CDR3 amino acids: CASAKIGGVNYGYTF. The CDR3 bases are TGTGCCAGCGCAAAGATCGGGGGTGTCAACTATGGCTACACCTTC.

V usage is TRBV6-5 and J usage is TRBJ1-5, with D possibly matching TRBD1 (5 bases). Per the germline V gene, CDR1 is MNHEY and CDR2 is SVGAGI. Trimming removed 6 bases at V and 3 bases at J, with 12 bases between. CDR3 length: 14 amino acids. The chain's CDR3 is CASSGRGTNQPQHF. The DNA for the CDR3 is TGTGCCAGCAGCGGGCGGGGGACCAATCAGCCCCAGCATTTT.

The gene calls are TRBV7-2 and TRBJ1-2; a possible D gene is TRBD1 (6 bases). The CDR3 runs to 14 residues. V was shortened by 5 bases and J by 2 bases, with 12 bases between the two germline ends. CDR1 is SGHTA, CDR2 FQGNSA, per germline. The CDR3 bases are TGTGCCAGCAGCCAAGTCAGGGGAAACTATGGCTACACCTTC. This sequence encodes CASSQVRGNYGYTF.

The chain has TRBV10-3 and TRBJ1-2, with 7 nucleotides matching TRBD1. Per the germline V gene, CDR1 is ENHRY and CDR2 is SYGVKD. This CDR3 comprises 12 residues. V shed 10 bases, J shed 4 bases, and the junction held 6 bases outside the gene matches. This chain's CDR3 is CATGDSRYGYTF. The CDR3 DNA reads as TGTGCCACCGGGGACAGTCGCTATGGCTACACCTTC.

This clone appeared a few times. V and J are TRBV6-5 and TRBJ2-1; TRBD2 matches 8 bases. This CDR3 has 16 residues. Losses at the gene ends were 2 bases for V and 4 bases for J; bases not matched to a gene: 7. Germline CDR1 reads MNHEY; CDR2 reads SVGAGI. The CDR3 DNA reads as TGTGCCAGCAGTTACGAGGGCCTAGCGGGTTACAATGAGCAGTTCTTC. It yields the protein CASSYEGLAGYNEQFF.